The 3 T cell receptor beta chains below were found in one sample sequenced in a study of cytomegalovirus exposure and HLA in healthy donors. Primers for the PCR totalled 60 Vbeta and 13 Jbeta. The assay was immunoSEQ multiplex PCR, and TCRdb's table has in-frame clones only and misses some. The table shows about 76,000 clones, with 65% to 80% occurring only once. The specimen sequenced was PBMCs. These receptor sequences come from a man aged 25-45 years in good health and CMV-seronegative.

This CDR3 reads CASSYSTSRAYEQYF. The CDR3 DNA follows: TGTGCCAGCAGTTACTCGACATCCAGGGCCTACGAGCAGTACTTC. J is TRBJ2-7 and V is TRBV6-5; a possible D gene is TRBD1 (5 bases). CDR1 MNHEY and CDR2 SVGAGI come from the germline V gene. The CDR3 has 15 amino acids. V was pared by 0 bases and J by 2 bases, with 11 bases between.

The chain uses TRBV6-1 and TRBJ2-5; perhaps TRBD2 as D (6 bases). Germline V gene sequence: CDR1 MNHNS, CDR2 SASEGT. The V end lost 11 bases, the J end lost 0 bases, and 13 bases lay between the germline ends. The CDR3 is 13 residues long. CDR3 in amino acids: CAAGSSYQETQYF. In nucleotides, the CDR3 is TGTGCCGCGGGGTCCTCGTACCAAGAGACCCAGTACTTC.

The chain is built from TRBV7-2 and TRBJ1-1, with D perhaps TRBD1 (5 bases). Germline CDR1 and CDR2: SGHTA and FQGNSA. V lost 0 bases to trimming and J lost 10 bases, with 12 bases between them. The CDR3 sequence is 13 residues long. The CDR3 DNA follows: TGTGCCAGCAGCTTAGCGCCGGTGGGGGGAGCTTTCTTT. As protein: CASSLAPVGGAFF.